This passage covers 21 T cell receptor beta chains from one sample sequenced in a study of blood T cell repertoires in COVID-19. Sequencing used immunoSEQ multiplex PCR; TCRdb keeps in-frame clones, though not all of them. The sample contains around 31,000 clones, 75% to 90% of which appear only once. Sequences were obtained from peripheral blood. These TCRs come from a man in his sixties with acute or convalescent COVID-19.

The chain uses TRBV11-2 and TRBJ2-1, with D hard to call. The CDR3 loop spans 12 amino acids. Trimming took off 7 bases at V and 0 bases at J, with 4 bases between the two ends. The germline gives CDR1 SGHAT, CDR2 FQNNGV. This CDR3 is CASTDSYNEQFF. CDR3 bases: TGTGCCAGCACAGACTCCTACAATGAGCAGTTCTTC.

Only one count was recorded for this clone. This chain's CDR3 is CASSEGWTLAYEQYF. Written as DNA, the CDR3 is TGTGCCAGCAGCGAAGGGTGGACTCTGGCCTACGAGCAGTACTTC. The rearrangement uses TRBV5-4 and TRBJ2-7; TRBD2 might be the D (5 bases). Germline loops: CDR1 SGHNT, CDR2 YYREEE (reference sequence). V dropped 4 bases and J dropped 2 bases, with 16 bases sitting between them. CDR3 length: 15 amino acids. Complete variable domain (other parts from reference TRBV5-4 and TRBJ2-7): ETGVTQSPTHLIKTRGQQVTLRCSSQSGHNTVSWYQQALGQGPQFIFQYYREEENGRGNFPPRFSGLQFPNYSSELNVNALELDDSALYLCASSEGWTLAYEQYFGPGTRLTVT.

CDR3 sequence reads: CASQSQDNSPLHF. The CDR3, as DNA: TGTGCCAGCCAATCGCAGGATAATTCACCCCTCCACTTT. The rearrangement uses TRBV9 and TRBJ1-6, with D unresolved. With 7 bases removed from V and 5 bases from J, the gap between germline ends came to 10 bases. There are 13 residues in the CDR3. Germline V lookup: CDR1 SGDLS, CDR2 YYNGEE.

V gene TRBV6-4 combines with J gene TRBJ1-2; weak D call: TRBD1 (6 bases). The germline V gene encodes CDR1 MRHNA and CDR2 SNTAGT. The CDR3 runs 13 residues. The ends were cut back, 3 bases at V and 4 bases at J, with 9 bases in the middle. The CDR3 DNA reads as TGTGCCAGCAGTGAGGGCAGGGGCTATGGCTACACCTTC. Encoded protein: CASSEGRGYGYTF.

The J gene is TRBJ1-2, the V gene TRBV19; D is unclear. The germline V gene has CDR1 LNHDA and CDR2 SQIVND (reference sequence). This CDR3 is built from 13 residues. The ends were cut back, 0 bases at V and 1 base at J, with 3 bases in the middle. The CDR3 is CASSIDRNYGYTF. The CDR3, as DNA: TGTGCCAGTAGTATAGATCGTAACTATGGCTACACCTTC. Looking up the rest from reference TRBV19 and TRBJ1-2 gives the full variable domain: DGGITQSPKYLFRKEGQNVTLSCEQNLNHDAMYWYRQDPGQGLRLIYYSQIVNDFQKGDIAEGYSVSREKKESFPLTVTSAQKNPTAFYLCASSIDRNYGYTFGSGTRLTVV.

The rearrangement uses TRBV3-1 (or the pseudogene TRBV3-2) and TRBJ2-3; 8 nucleotides agree with TRBD2. Germline lookup yields CDR1 LGHDT and CDR2 YNNKEL (reference sequence). Unmatched junction bases numbered 8, after V lost 5 bases and J lost 7 bases. This CDR3 has 14 residues. Here the CDR3 reads CASSNSGAGNTQYF. The CDR3 DNA follows: TGTGCCAGCAGCAATAGCGGGGCCGGGAATACGCAGTATTTT.

The chain's CDR3 is CASSPRAGGSTYEQYF. The CDR3 DNA reads TGTGCCAGCTCACCACGGGCAGGGGGCTCCACCTACGAGCAGTACTTC. This chain connects TRBV18 to TRBJ2-7, with 8 nucleotides matching TRBD1. This CDR3 contains 16 residues. Germline lookup yields CDR1 KGHSH and CDR2 LQKENI. The V and J ends lost 1 base and 2 bases, in that order; junction bases with no gene match: 7.

This rearrangement joins TRBV29-1 to TRBJ2-1; TRBD2 matches at 14 bases. The CDR3 contains 16 residues. Per the germline V gene, CDR1 is SQVTM and CDR2 is ANQGSEA. With 2 bases clipped from V and 6 bases from J, the junction kept 6 bases outside the gene matches. The CDR3 is CSVEFQTSGRGNEQFF. CDR3 coding DNA: TGCAGCGTTGAATTTCAGACTAGCGGGAGGGGCAATGAGCAGTTCTTC.

The gene calls are TRBV28 and TRBJ2-7; the match to TRBD2 covers 10 bases. Germline-derived CDR1 and CDR2 are MDHEN and SYDVKM. V gave up 5 bases and J gave up 5 bases; unmatched junction bases: 3. The CDR3 covers 13 residues. CDR3 sequence: CASSSGRAHEQYF. Here the CDR3 DNA reads TGTGCCAGCAGTAGCGGGAGGGCCCACGAGCAGTACTTC.

The chain is built from TRBV11-3 and TRBJ2-1, with 16 bases that match TRBD2. Germline V gives CDR1 SGHNT, CDR2 YENEEA. V was pared by 0 bases and J by 1 base, with 6 bases of the junction left unmatched. This CDR3 is 20 amino acids long. The CDR3 DNA follows: TGTGCCAGCAGCTTAGAATCGGGACTAGCGGGAGGGGGATCCTACAATGAGCAGTTCTTC. It codes for CASSLESGLAGGGSYNEQFF.

The chain links TRBV9 to TRBJ1-1, with 9 bases lining up with TRBD1. With 3 bases clipped from V and 0 bases from J, the junction kept 3 bases outside the gene matches. CDR1 and CDR2 from the germline V gene are SGDLS and YYNGEE. The CDR3 sequence is 15 residues long. The CDR3 loop reads CASSGTGDMNTEAFF. The DNA of the CDR3 is TGTGCCAGCAGCGGGACAGGGGACATGAACACTGAAGCTTTCTTT.

This clone came up once. This chain uses TRBV7-9 with TRBJ2-2; D perhaps matches TRBD1 (5 bases). Trimming stripped 1 base from V and 10 bases from J, with 10 bases between. There are 13 residues in the CDR3. Germline CDR1 is SEHNR and CDR2 is FQNEAQ (reference sequence). The CDR3 is CASSLGRVKELFF. The CDR3, as DNA: TGTGCCAGCAGCTTAGGCAGGGTGAAGGAGCTGTTTTTT.

The V gene is TRBV30, the J gene TRBJ2-1; TRBD2 is a possible D gene (6 bases). Germline-derived CDR1 and CDR2 are GTSNPN and SVGIG (reference sequence). This CDR3 has 15 amino acids. V lost 0 bases and J 11 bases, leaving 20 bases between the germline ends. As DNA, the CDR3 is TGTGCCTGGAGTGTACGGGGGATTAGAGCGGGTAAGCAGTTCTTC. It translates to CAWSVRGIRAGKQFF.

V gene TRBV11-2 combines with J gene TRBJ1-4; 9 bases fit TRBD1. CDR3 length equals 16 residues. Germline CDR1 reads SGHAT; CDR2 reads FQNNGV. The ends lost 5 bases at V and 3 bases at J; junction bases unmatched: 7. Here the CDR3 DNA reads TGTGCCAGCAGCCGCCGACAGGGGGTCCCTAATGAAAAACTGTTTTTT. Translated, it gives CASSRRQGVPNEKLFF.

V and J are TRBV5-1 and TRBJ2-7; 8 bases align to TRBD1. Germline CDR1 is SGHRS and CDR2 is YFSETQ. The CDR3 is made up of 15 amino acids. Germline trimming cut 6 bases from V and 2 bases from J; bases unmatched to any gene: 10. DNA of the CDR3: TGCGCCAGCACCACAGGGGGGTCCCTTCCCTACGAGCAGTACTTC. This gives the protein CASTTGGSLPYEQYF.

The V call is TRBV28, the J call TRBJ2-3; a possible D gene is TRBD1 (5 bases). The CDR3 is made up of 16 amino acids. V lost 3 bases to trimming and J lost 3 bases, with 16 bases between them. Germline CDR1 reads MDHEN; CDR2 reads SYDVKM. The CDR3 DNA is TGTGCCAGCAGTTTCCCCCCGACAGTTGGTACAGATACGCAGTATTTT. Protein sequence: CASSFPPTVGTDTQYF.

The V gene is TRBV9, the J gene TRBJ2-3, with D maybe TRBD2 (5 bases). V was trimmed by 3 bases and J by 5 bases, leaving 10 bases between them. This CDR3 comprises 13 residues. CDR1 SGDLS and CDR2 YYNGEE come from the germline V gene. DNA of the CDR3: TGTGCCAGCAGCGCCGGAGGTGGAGATACGCAGTATTTT. Amino acid sequence: CASSAGGGDTQYF. The full variable domain, completed using reference TRBV9 and TRBJ2-3, is DSGVTQTPKHLITATGQRVTLRCSPRSGDLSVYWYQQSLDQGLQFLIQYYNGEERAKGNILERFSAQQFPDLHSELNLSSLELGDSALYFCASSAGGGDTQYFGPGTRLTVL.

The V and J genes are TRBV5-1 and TRBJ1-4, with D possibly matching TRBD1 (5 bases). V was shortened by 0 bases and J by 6 bases, with 9 bases between the two germline ends. The CDR3 runs to 14 residues. CDR1 and CDR2 from the germline V gene are SGHRS and YFSETQ. In nucleotides, the CDR3 is TGCGCCAGCAGCTTGGACGGACAAGATGAAAAACTGTTTTTT. Encoded protein: CASSLDGQDEKLFF.

V is TRBV19 and J is TRBJ1-2, with D possibly TRBD1 on 5 matching bases. From germline, CDR1 is LNHDA and CDR2 SQIVND (reference sequence). V was pared by 6 bases and J by 0 bases, with 17 bases between. CDR3 length: 16 residues. CDR3 residues: CASRFPGLAANYGYTF. CDR3 in DNA: TGTGCCAGTAGGTTCCCGGGACTGGCAGCTAACTATGGCTACACCTTC.

About this clone itself: Germline and junction disagree at one end, which may indicate a read error. The CDR3 DNA is TGTGCAAGTAGTGAGGTCGGAGAGACCCAGTACTTC. Its translation is CASSEVGETQYF. V gene TRBV19 combines with J gene TRBJ2-5; D remains ambiguous. In germline, CDR1 is LNHDA, CDR2 SQIVND (reference sequence). The CDR3 spans 12 residues.

This chain joins TRBV14 and TRBJ2-7; D is unclear. This CDR3 comprises 14 residues. Per the germline V gene, CDR1 is SGHDN and CDR2 is FVKESK. Trimming removed 1 base at V and 6 bases at J, with 13 bases between. CDR3 DNA: TGTGCCAGCAGCCAAGTTTCTTTAGTCGGCGAGCAGTACTTC. The encoded protein is CASSQVSLVGEQYF.